These 10 T cell receptor beta chains originate from one sample sequenced in a study of T cell responses to AZD1222 COVID-19 vaccine. Repertoires were generated with immunoSEQ multiplex PCR, while TCRdb's copy carries only in-frame clones and drops some. The profile covers about 78,000 clones, with approximately 90% appearing a single time and 24% taken by the ten largest. This sample comprised peripheral blood, obtained on day 0 of AZD1222 vaccination. Receptor source: an adult in good health.

This clone has just a few counts. The rearrangement links TRBV7-2 to TRBJ1-3, with 8 bases fitting TRBD1. Trimming took 5 bases from V and 0 from J; bases not matched to a gene: 3. This CDR3 region has 15 residues. Per germline, CDR1 SGHTA and CDR2 FQGNSA. The CDR3 bases are TGTGCCAGCAGCCAGACAGGGGACTCTGGAAACACCATATATTTT. This encodes CASSQTGDSGNTIYF. Full variable domain (missing parts from reference TRBV7-2 and TRBJ1-3): GAGVSQSPSNKVTEKGKDVELRCDPISGHTALYWYRQSLGQGLEFLIYFQGNSAPDKSGLPSDRFSAERTGGSVSTLTIQRTQQEDSAVYLCASSQTGDSGNTIYFGEGSWLTVV.

The chain links TRBV5-1 to TRBJ1-3; D is perhaps TRBD1 (5 bases). V shed 7 bases and J shed 8 bases, with 22 bases lying between them. The germline gives CDR1 SGHRS, CDR2 YFSETQ. The CDR3 sequence is 15 residues long. Here the CDR3 reads CASSLGTLEGDTIYF. The CDR3 DNA reads as TGCGCCAGCTCCCTGGGGACCCTGGAGGGAGACACCATATATTTT.

The chain joins TRBV7-7 to TRBJ1-1, with D hard to call. Trimming removed 5 bases from V and 9 bases from J, with 10 bases in between. CDR3 size: 11 residues. From germline, CDR1 is SSHAT and CDR2 FNYEAQ (reference sequence). CDR3 bases: TGTGCCAGCAGCACCGAGAGGAAAGCTTTCTTT. Translation gives CASSTERKAFF.

The chain recombines TRBV28 with TRBJ1-1, with TRBD1 matching over 7 bases. The CDR3 sequence is 14 residues long. From germline, CDR1 is MDHEN and CDR2 SYDVKM. V shed 2 bases, J shed 4 bases, and the junction held 4 bases outside the gene matches. This CDR3 is CASSLAGGITEAFF. Here the CDR3 DNA reads TGTGCCAGCAGTTTAGCAGGGGGTATCACTGAAGCTTTCTTT. The full variable domain, completed using reference TRBV28 and TRBJ1-1, is DVKVTQSSRYLVKRTGEKVFLECVQDMDHENMFWYRQDPGLGLRLIYFSYDVKMKEKGDIPEGYSVSREKKERFSLILESASTNQTSMYLCASSLAGGITEAFFGQGTRLTVV.

V usage is TRBV7-6 and J usage is TRBJ1-4, with a tentative D call TRBD1 (5 bases). The CDR3 has 15 residues. The V end was cut by 1 base, the J end by 6 bases, with 12 bases between. Germline assignment: CDR1 SGHVS and CDR2 FNYEAQ. The chain's CDR3 is CASSLGAAGDEKLFF. CDR3 nucleotides: TGTGCCAGCAGCTTAGGTGCGGCGGGGGATGAAAAACTGTTTTTT.

The DNA of the CDR3 is TGTGCCAGCAGTTTATCTAATGGTCGACAGTCCTATAATTCACCCCTCCACTTT. Translated, it gives CASSLSNGRQSYNSPLHF. The chain recombines TRBV27 with TRBJ1-6, with a tentative D call TRBD1 (5 bases). The CDR3 totals 18 residues. Germline V CDR1 and CDR2: MNHEY, SMNVEV (reference sequence). V gave up 0 bases and J gave up 1 base, with 13 bases separating them.

V usage is TRBV7-3 and J usage is TRBJ2-1; TRBD1 matches 11 bases. The junction had 11 bases not matched to a gene; V was cut back by 6 bases and J by 7 bases. The CDR3 covers 16 residues. The germline V gene has CDR1 SGHTA and CDR2 FQGTGA. The CDR3 is CASSLLIGQGANEQFF. Here the CDR3 DNA reads TGTGCCAGCAGTCTACTCATAGGACAGGGGGCGAATGAGCAGTTCTTC.

The chain links TRBV6-5 to TRBJ2-2; 8 bases line up with TRBD1. Germline V CDR1 and CDR2: MNHEY, SVGAGI. The CDR3 runs 14 residues. V trimming: 6 bases; J trimming: 8 bases; junction bases outside the gene matches: 8. The CDR3 spells CASRDTGGRGELFF. The CDR3 coding sequence is TGTGCCAGCAGGGATACAGGGGGACGGGGGGAGCTGTTTTTT.

This rearrangement joins TRBV4-1 to TRBJ1-1; D unclear. Trimming pared 1 base from V and 6 bases from J, leaving 15 bases between. The length of the CDR3 is 15 residues. CDR1 is MGHRA and CDR2 is YSYEKL in the germline V gene. CDR3 bases: TGCGCCAGCAGCCAAGGGCCAGGTATAGCTCCTGAAGCTTTCTTT. Translated, it gives CASSQGPGIAPEAFF.

J is TRBJ2-7 and V is TRBV7-9, with 9 bases identical to TRBD1. Unmatched junction bases numbered 6, after V lost 1 base and J lost 5 bases. The length of the CDR3 is 15 residues. Germline V gene data show CDR1 as SEHNR and CDR2 as FQNEAQ (reference sequence). The CDR3 DNA is TGTGCCAGCAGCTTAGAGAGACAGGGGGACGACGAGCAGTACTTC. The encoded protein is CASSLERQGDDEQYF.